Presented here are 15 T cell receptor beta chains from one specimen sequenced in a study of blood T cell repertoires in COVID-19. Using immunoSEQ multiplex PCR, the repertoire was profiled, and TCRdb retains in-frame clones only, with some absent. The repertoire holds about 190,000 clones, with 80% to 90% as singletons. The sequenced material came from peripheral blood. These receptors were obtained from a woman between 65 and 79 years old with active or convalescent COVID-19.

This sequence joins TRBV19 and TRBJ2-3, with 7 nucleotides matching TRBD2. CDR1 LNHDA and CDR2 SQIVND come from the germline V gene (reference sequence). Losses at the gene ends were 3 bases for V and 0 bases for J; bases not matched to a gene: 9. The length of the CDR3 is 17 residues. In nucleotides, the CDR3 is TGTGCCAGTAGTATCACCATACTGGGGGGGAGCACAGATACGCAGTATTTT. Amino acids: CASSITILGGSTDTQYF.

The chain recombines TRBV14 with TRBJ2-3, with 13 bases lining up with TRBD2. Germline loops: CDR1 SGHDN, CDR2 FVKESK. V lost 0 bases, J lost 2 bases, and 8 bases stayed unmatched. The CDR3 consists of 19 residues. This CDR3 is CASSQDRRLAGGNTDTQYF. The CDR3 bases are TGTGCCAGCAGCCAAGACCGCCGACTAGCGGGAGGCAACACAGATACGCAGTATTTT.

This chain uses TRBV12-3 or TRBV12-4 with TRBJ2-3; D remains ambiguous. Between the trimmed V and J ends, which lost 2 bases and 6 bases, there was a span of 6 bases. The CDR3 covers 12 residues. This CDR3 reads CASSLSSDTQYF. For the CDR3, the DNA is TGTGCCAGCAGTTTATCGAGCGATACGCAGTATTTT.

The chain is built from TRBV5-1 and TRBJ1-2, with TRBD1 matching 11 bases. Per the germline V gene, CDR1 is SGHRS and CDR2 is YFSETQ. The CDR3 runs to 14 residues. Trimming at V came to 4 bases and at J to 8 bases, leaving 7 bases not matched to a gene. The CDR3 loop is CASSQDRGQGGYTF. For the CDR3, the DNA is TGCGCCAGCAGCCAGGACAGGGGGCAGGGCGGCTACACCTTC.

The chain carries TRBV27 and TRBJ2-7; D is possibly TRBD2 (6 bases). Germline V lookup: CDR1 MNHEY, CDR2 SMNVEV (reference sequence). The CDR3 contains 14 residues. The V and J ends lost 4 bases and 2 bases respectively, with 12 bases between them. Here the CDR3 reads CASSSGSGAYEQYF. The CDR3, as DNA: TGTGCCAGCAGTTCCGGGAGTGGGGCCTACGAGCAGTACTTC.

This chain joins TRBV11-2 and TRBJ2-3, with 12 bases identical to TRBD2. The CDR3 runs to 17 residues. CDR1 is SGHAT and CDR2 is FQNNGV in the germline V gene. Trimming removed 2 bases from V and 6 bases from J; junction bases left unmatched: 9. The CDR3 nucleotides read TGTGCCAGCAGCTTAATGGCTAGCGGGAGGGCCAGGGATACGCAGTATTTT. This translates into CASSLMASGRARDTQYF.

The V and J genes are TRBV5-1 and TRBJ2-7; 8 nucleotides line up with TRBD1. In germline, CDR1 is SGHRS, CDR2 YFSETQ. The CDR3 consists of 15 residues. Unmatched junction bases numbered 5, after V lost 1 base and J lost 2 bases. This CDR3 is CASSLSGTGTYEQYF. The CDR3, as DNA: TGCGCCAGCAGCTTGTCCGGGACAGGTACCTACGAGCAGTACTTC.

This clone occurred a few times. V is TRBV2 and J is TRBJ1-2, with D perhaps matching TRBD1 (6 bases). Trimming stripped 5 bases from V and 8 bases from J, with 15 bases between. The length of the CDR3 is 13 residues. CDR1 and CDR2 (germline): SNHLY, FYNNEI. CDR3 amino acids: CASSYRVTGGYTF. The CDR3 DNA reads as TGTGCCAGCAGTTACAGGGTGACGGGGGGCTACACCTTC.

The chain carries TRBV27 and TRBJ2-1, with 7 nucleotides matching TRBD2. This CDR3 contains 16 residues. Losses at the gene ends were 7 bases for V and 3 bases for J; bases not matched to a gene: 12. Looked up from germline, CDR1 is MNHEY and CDR2 is SMNVEV (reference sequence). The CDR3, as DNA: TGTGCCAGCACACGCGGGGGAGGCGTCCTCTACAATGAGCAGTTCTTC. It yields the protein CASTRGGGVLYNEQFF.

J is TRBJ2-1 and V is TRBV13, with 7 bases lining up with TRBD1. Trimming cost V 7 bases and J 5 bases; bases outside gene matches: 20. Germline CDR1 PRHDT, CDR2 FYEKMQ (reference sequence). The CDR3 consists of 18 residues. This CDR3 reads CASNYRGKTGWTNNEQFF. For the CDR3, the DNA is TGTGCCAGCAATTACAGGGGAAAGACGGGTTGGACCAACAATGAGCAGTTCTTC.

The V call is TRBV5-1, the J call TRBJ2-1, with 7 positions matching TRBD2. The CDR3 is made up of 16 amino acids. Germline V CDR1 and CDR2: SGHRS, YFSETQ. The ends lost 0 bases at V and 6 bases at J; junction bases unmatched: 9. The CDR3 reads CASSLGGGTRGNEQFF. Written as DNA, the CDR3 is TGCGCCAGCAGCTTGGGCGGGGGAACTAGGGGCAATGAGCAGTTCTTC.

V gene TRBV2 combines with J gene TRBJ2-7, with D unresolved. The CDR3 totals 15 residues. Germline V CDR1 and CDR2: SNHLY, FYNNEI. V lost 4 bases to trimming and J lost 6 bases, with 19 bases between them. CDR3 DNA: TGTGCCAGCAGTGTGGTAGCCCCCGGATCCGGCGAGCAGTACTTC. Translation gives CASSVVAPGSGEQYF.

V is TRBV5-1 and J is TRBJ2-5, with D tentatively TRBD2 (5 bases). This CDR3 comprises 15 residues. Per germline, CDR1 SGHRS and CDR2 YFSETQ. Trimming took 1 base from V and 5 from J, leaving 15 bases between them. The CDR3 sequence: CASSLYPGSVETQYF. CDR3 DNA: TGCGCCAGCAGCTTGTATCCGGGGTCGGTGGAGACCCAGTACTTC.

Only a few counts were recorded for this clone. CDR3 sequence (DNA): TGTGCCAGCAGTCGGACAGGGCCAAGTGAGCAGTTCTTC. Translation gives CASSRTGPSEQFF. The V and J genes are TRBV6-5 and TRBJ2-1; TRBD1 agrees at 8 bases. The J segment lost 9 bases and the V segment lost 5 bases, leaving 6 bases of the junction unmatched. CDR3 size: 13 residues. Germline V gene lookup returns CDR1 MNHEY and CDR2 SVGAGI.

The chain couples TRBV19 to TRBJ1-3; no firm D call. This CDR3 contains 15 residues. Trimming cost V 1 base and J 2 bases, with 9 bases left between them. Germline V gene sequence: CDR1 LNHDA, CDR2 SQIVND (reference sequence). The CDR3 spells CASSIGASTGNTIYF. In DNA form, the CDR3 reads TGTGCCAGTAGTATAGGGGCTTCGACTGGAAACACCATATATTTT.